This paragraph reports one TCR beta chain. Its antigen is currently unknown. The junction had 8 bases not matched to a gene; V was cut back by 2 bases and J by 8 bases. The CDR3 sequence is 15 residues long. Germline V gene sequence: CDR1 SGHTA, CDR2 FQGNSA. The data were taken from a study of blood T cells in healthy people across ages. Study summary: There was about one barcoded beta molecule captured by template switching per two T cells. Study-level results: Aged donors had fewer naive CD4+ cells and lower diversity than long-lived donors.

Next came a second PCR, run for roughly 6 to 11 cycles, which used a sample-barcoded 5' primer along with a J-beta primer mix. Using its own MiXCR run on the 5' RACE reads, TCRdb lists one record per CDR3 protein. This repertoire shows 900,000 to 950,000 distinct CDR3 sequences, about 28% found once; its top ten account for more than 8.5%. The data were also submitted as part of a second study, on T cells of mothers and their children.

Sequencing was done on a sample of blood. The chain has TRBV7-2 and TRBJ2-1, with 8 bases matching TRBD2. This receptor was identified in a woman aged 40 to 55 in good health. The CDR3 sequence: CASSLWLAGSDEQFF. In DNA form, the CDR3 reads TGTGCCAGCAGCTTATGGTTAGCGGGGAGCGATGAGCAGTTCTTC.